This T cell receptor beta chain was sequenced during a study of human T cells and chemical hapten exposure. About the study: Diphenylcyclopropenone, dosed weekly to the scalp, was given to patients throughout the roughly 24-week study.

Described time point: patch test 2, 6 weeks after DPC sensitization. Treatment given: therapeutic diphenylcyclopropenone sensitization with weekly scalp DPC. Total RNA came from unfractionated whole blood. This clonotype occurred a few times. V dropped 6 bases and J dropped 1; count of bases not matched to a gene: 9. This CDR3 is 17 amino acids long. CDR1 and CDR2 from the germline V gene are MNHEY and SVGAGI. TCRdb re-analysed the RACE reads in MiXCR, keeping a single row per CDR3 protein. The table has approximately 46,000 distinct CDR3 sequences, roughly a tenth seen once; the top ten hold 14% to 15%.

Sample: whole blood, taken in connection with sensitization to the hapten diphenylcyclopropenone (DPC). This sequence originates from a young woman with alopecia areata. Some clones in this sample may be carry-over from other donors' samples. The rearrangement joins TRBV6-5 to TRBJ2-4; TRBD2 matches 10 bases. The CDR3 loop reads CASRPLAGVVAKNIQYF. The CDR3, as DNA: TGTGCCAGCAGGCCCCTAGCGGGGGTGGTTGCCAAAAACATTCAGTACTTC.